This T cell receptor (beta chain) derives from a study of siplizumab effects on memory and regulatory T cells. Germline V gives CDR1 SGDLS, CDR2 YYNGEE. Trimming removed 4 bases from V and 12 bases from J, with 17 bases in between. This CDR3 spans 13 amino acids. Clones were read by immunoSEQ multiplex PCR, and TCRdb kept only the in-frame ones, dropping some. The repertoire has 100,000 or so clones, roughly 90% of them found once; the top ten carry 0.9% to 1.3%. The chain couples TRBV9 to TRBJ2-1; D not resolved. This TCR derives from a human donor in good health. Specimen: CD4+ T cells sorted from blood. The CDR3, as DNA: TGTGCCAGCAGCCAAGACTTCTCCGAGGCGCAGTTCTTC. Its protein is CASSQDFSEAQFF.